One and the same sample provided the 10 T cell receptor beta chains below, sequenced in a study of cytomegalovirus exposure and HLA in healthy donors (dated by TCRdb to 2016 to 2017). Library preparation employed the immunoSEQ multiplex PCR assay. For the multiplex PCR, a mixture combining 60 forward primers for TCR Vbeta segments and 13 reverse primers for TCR Jbeta segments was used. Not all clones reach the TCRdb copy of this immuneACCESS table, which keeps in-frame sequences only. Checked studies attribute under half of the gap to unresolved V genes and leave the rest unexplained. The sample table contains some 180,000 clones; only one count was recorded for over 65% of them. Of the sample, about 2.8% falls within the top ten clones. The sequenced sample was PBMCs. These receptors were taken from a woman in her thirties in good health and CMV-seronegative.

V gene TRBV28 combines with J gene TRBJ1-2; 7 bases align to TRBD1. The CDR3 consists of 16 residues. Trimming removed 6 bases from V and 4 bases from J; junction bases left unmatched: 14. Germline V gene data show CDR1 as MDHEN and CDR2 as SYDVKM. CDR3 nucleotides: TGTGCCAGCAGAGCCCTCGGACAGGAATGGACCTATGGCTACACCTTC. It encodes CASRALGQEWTYGYTF.

The rearrangement links TRBV10-1 to TRBJ2-1; D is possibly TRBD2 (6 bases). This CDR3 spans 12 amino acids. V lost 4 bases to trimming and J lost 8 bases, with 9 bases between them. Looked up from germline, CDR1 is WNHNN and CDR2 is SYGVQD (reference sequence). CDR3 amino acids: CASSGGDDEQFF. In DNA, the CDR3 is TGCGCCAGCAGTGGGGGGGACGATGAGCAGTTCTTC.

This chain links TRBV6-1 with TRBJ2-3; D might be TRBD2 (5 bases). The V gene's germline CDR1 is MNHNS and CDR2 SASEGT. The length of the CDR3 is 12 residues. V lost 1 base, J lost 9 bases, and 8 bases lay in between. The CDR3 nucleotides are TGTGCCAGCAGTGAAGGGAGGAGAACGCAGTATTTT. Translation: CASSEGRRTQYF.

This chain's CDR3 is CASSLGGGADTQYF. In nucleotides, the CDR3 is TGTGCCAGCAGCCTGGGTGGCGGGGCGGATACGCAGTATTTT. V usage is TRBV14 and J usage is TRBJ2-3, with TRBD2 as a possible D gene (6 bases). V was shortened by 4 bases and J by 6 bases, with 14 bases between the two germline ends. This CDR3 contains 14 residues. Germline loops: CDR1 SGHDN, CDR2 FVKESK.

The chain has TRBV27 and TRBJ2-7; D perhaps matches TRBD1 (6 bases). This CDR3 contains 14 residues. Germline values: CDR1 MNHEY, CDR2 SMNVEV (reference sequence). Trimming took 3 bases from V and 6 from J, leaving 15 bases between them. CDR3 residues: CASSFQGQLVEQYF. Here the CDR3 DNA reads TGTGCCAGCAGTTTCCAGGGGCAGCTGGTCGAGCAGTACTTC.

This clone was seen more than once but under ten times. This sequence joins TRBV27 and TRBJ2-7, with 10 bases matching TRBD1. The V segment lost 9 bases and the J segment 0 bases; nucleotides outside the gene matches: 5. CDR3 length equals 14 residues. The V gene's germline CDR1 is MNHEY and CDR2 SMNVEV (reference sequence). The chain's CDR3 is CASYRTGGSYEQYF. CDR3 nucleotides: TGTGCCAGTTACCGGACAGGGGGCTCCTACGAGCAGTACTTC.

This clone was detected only once. The V call is TRBV7-8, the J call TRBJ2-7, with 8 bases identical to TRBD1. The ends lost 5 bases at V and 4 bases at J; junction bases unmatched: 7. The CDR3 totals 14 residues. Looked up from germline, CDR1 is SGHVS and CDR2 is FQNEAQ. The CDR3 DNA sequence: TGTGCCAGCAGCGCCCGTGGACAGGGATACGAGCAGTACTTC. This encodes CASSARGQGYEQYF.

The rearrangement joins TRBV5-4 to TRBJ2-5, with no clear D. Trimming pared 2 bases from V and 5 bases from J, leaving 7 bases between. Looked up from germline, CDR1 is SGHNT and CDR2 is YYREEE (reference sequence). The CDR3 has 12 amino acids. The CDR3 DNA reads TGTGCCAGCAGCTTAATTCAGGAGACCCAGTACTTC. This gives the protein CASSLIQETQYF.

The chain employs TRBV28 and TRBJ1-1; 9 bases line up with TRBD1. CDR1 and CDR2 (germline): MDHEN, SYDVKM. V dropped 5 bases and J dropped 4; count of bases not matched to a gene: 14. CDR3 size: 17 residues. As DNA, the CDR3 is TGTGCCAGCAGTCCCCCTTACAGGGGGCTGTTGAGCACTGAAGCTTTCTTT. Translated: CASSPPYRGLLSTEAFF.

V gene TRBV7-2 combines with J gene TRBJ2-3; D is uncertain. Looked up from germline, CDR1 is SGHTA and CDR2 is FQGNSA. V was shortened by 3 bases and J by 6 bases, with 16 bases between the two germline ends. CDR3 length: 15 amino acids. The CDR3: CASSFSSPNKDTQYF. The DNA for the CDR3 is TGTGCCAGCAGCTTTAGCAGCCCGAATAAGGATACGCAGTATTTT.